The following is a T cell receptor beta chain sequence with its context. Hyperthyroidism of Graves' type that showed no ophthalmopathy progression within 18 months was stable. Exclusion criteria comprised uncontrolled infection, other autoimmune disease, pregnancy or lactation. The diagnostic basis comprised clinical symptoms, serum thyroxine and TRAb, thyroid ultrasound and orbital computed tomography. The PBMCs were taken from 10 ml of fresh peripheral blood. The sample belongs to a study of T cells in Graves' hyperthyroidism and ophthalmopathy. The source material, RNA transcripts, was used to amplify TCR beta CDR3 regions. Primed by the HTBI set, a first-round RT-PCR was run on the TCR CDR3. TCRdb analysed the multiplex PCR reads with MiXCR anew, one entry per CDR3 protein. Of about 620,000 distinct CDR3 sequences listed, around 15% are singletons. V lost 0 bases to trimming and J lost 4 bases; unmatched junction nucleotides: 9. The CDR3 is 16 residues long. CDR1 is DFQATT and CDR2 is SNEGSKA in the germline V gene (reference sequence).

This sequence was found in a woman aged 25-40 years with Graves' hyperthyroidism. Sequencing was done on a sample of blood. The rearrangement links TRBV20-1 to TRBJ2-7; 10 bases agree with TRBD2. The CDR3 spells CSARDPAASGSYEQYF. As DNA, the CDR3 is TGCAGTGCTAGAGATCCCGCGGCTAGCGGGAGTTACGAGCAGTACTTC.